A selection of T cell receptor beta chains follows, all from one sample in a study of identical twins' blood T cells. A single record per CDR3 protein comes from TCRdb applying MiXCR to the 5' RACE reads. The repertoire has roughly 380,000 distinct CDR3 sequences, 28% of them found once; the top ten carry 6.1%. The sequenced sample was PBMCs. All receptors derive from a woman aged 18 to 50 in good health. Both conserved end residues are part of each CDR3. The D gene is left open where the match is weak.

CASSYSAVPNTEAFF,TRBV3-1,.,TRBJ1-1
CASSKIIGQGGYGYTF,TRBV19,TRBD1,TRBJ1-2
CASSYSIGPNSPLHF,TRBV6-2/TRBV6-3,.,TRBJ1-6
CASGPWALTDTQYF,TRBV11-2,.,TRBJ2-3
CSVGRTGAGNTIYF,TRBV29-1,.,TRBJ1-3
CARGDLDSNQPQHF,TRBV6-1,.,TRBJ1-5
CASSLSGLKDGELFF,TRBV3-1,.,TRBJ2-2
CASSLDDRLYGYTF,TRBV5-1,.,TRBJ1-2
CASGKRPGEQYF,TRBV3-1,.,TRBJ2-7
CSAPAGAEGIRGTVNEQFF,TRBV20-1,.,TRBJ2-1
CSVERHNTEAFF,TRBV29-1,.,TRBJ1-1
CASSLLGQLNTEAFF,TRBV11-3,.,TRBJ1-1
CATSRTDKRNEKLFF,TRBV15,.,TRBJ1-4
CASSYSPGRELFF,TRBV6-5,.,TRBJ2-2
CSVGDNQETQYF,TRBV29-1,.,TRBJ2-5
CASSLDSEKLFF,TRBV7-2,.,TRBJ1-4
CASSPGTTSNQPQHF,TRBV5-1,.,TRBJ1-5
CASSPMAGDIYNEQFF,TRBV10-1,TRBD2,TRBJ2-1
CASSWTSGPSDTQYF,TRBV12-3/TRBV12-4,TRBD2,TRBJ2-3
CASSPNRASYEQYF,TRBV11-3,.,TRBJ2-7
CASSDIKGSTLHF,TRBV5-1,.,TRBJ1-6
CASGEEGATQYF,TRBV2,TRBD1,TRBJ2-3
CASSSLGGTDTQYF,TRBV7-3,.,TRBJ2-3
CASSFSSGLADAYEQYF,TRBV11-2,TRBD2,TRBJ2-7
CSARDPRGFFDTQYF,TRBV20-1,.,TRBJ2-3
CASSLSSEKQFF,TRBV12-3/TRBV12-4,.,TRBJ2-1
CASSTGGLEQFF,TRBV28,TRBD1,TRBJ2-1
CSASTEAQGGELFF,TRBV29-1,.,TRBJ2-2
CASSLLGDRVGEKLFF,TRBV7-9,TRBD1,TRBJ1-4
CATSWGPGGADTQYF,TRBV15,.,TRBJ2-3
CASSPRAATYEQYF,TRBV5-1,.,TRBJ2-7
CASSLSHSETQYF,TRBV7-3,.,TRBJ2-5
CASSPQGTSHNEQFF,TRBV18,.,TRBJ2-1
CASRGGAGSPLHF,TRBV28,.,TRBJ1-6
CASSLVSRREPEAFF,TRBV7-9,.,TRBJ1-1
CASTMDRTAGNTIYF,TRBV6-6,.,TRBJ1-3
CASSLGGRSKNIQYF,TRBV5-6,TRBD2,TRBJ2-4
CSASSLADTYTQYF,TRBV20-1,TRBD2,TRBJ2-3
CASSLVPADTEAFF,TRBV7-9,.,TRBJ1-1
CSAIDRLSYEQYF,TRBV29-1,.,TRBJ2-7
CASILSGRHDGYTF,TRBV9,.,TRBJ1-2
CASSREYNSPPHF,TRBV6-6,.,TRBJ1-6
CASSEAYTNYGYTF,TRBV10-2,.,TRBJ1-2
CASSLVGTSGSSYNEQFF,TRBV7-9,TRBD2,TRBJ2-1
CSAQVASSYNEQFF,TRBV20-1,.,TRBJ2-1
CASSPTSTNYGYTF,TRBV7-9,.,TRBJ1-2
CASIMTDRTDTQYF,TRBV27,.,TRBJ2-3
CASSQEVRVEQYF,TRBV4-3,.,TRBJ2-7
CASSYSLWGNEQFF,TRBV6-6,.,TRBJ2-1
CSARYKTVYNSPLHF,TRBV20-1,.,TRBJ1-6
CSVGQRNYGYTF,TRBV29-1,.,TRBJ1-2
CSASGQGVKTQYF,TRBV20-1,TRBD1,TRBJ2-5
CSVGSIGLPKLEAFF,TRBV29-1,.,TRBJ1-1
CASTGRGSVAQHF,TRBV6-2/TRBV6-3,.,TRBJ1-5